The present T cell receptor (beta chain) was sequenced within a study of blood T cell repertoires in COVID-19. Across the whole study: Acute and convalescent COVID-19 samples came from the United States, Italy and Spain. From T cells, B-cell-depleted T cells, or PBMCs came the material, which was cDNA or gDNA.

The assay was immunoSEQ multiplex PCR, and TCRdb's table has in-frame clones only and misses some. The sample includes 220,000 or so clones, about 83% of them seen just once. CDR3 length: 15 amino acids. Germline V gene lookup returns CDR1 LNHDA and CDR2 SQIVND (reference sequence). Deletions cut 5 bases from V and 0 bases from J, with 13 bases between. The sample comprised PBMCs or T cells enriched from blood (not recorded which). This clonotype originated in a woman in her thirties or forties who had recovered from COVID-19. V usage is TRBV19 and J usage is TRBJ1-1, with no clear D. The DNA for the CDR3 is TGTGCCAGTAGTTCCAGGAACTTAATGAACACTGAAGCTTTCTTT. It encodes CASSSRNLMNTEAFF.